The 15 T cell receptor beta chains below come from one sample, sequenced in a study of tumor-infiltrating lymphocytes in primary liver carcinoma. Using a constant-region primer together with ProtoScript II reverse transcriptase, TCR beta cDNA was made from about 500 ng of total RNA. Three nested multiplex PCR rounds, a slightly modified ARM-PCR, produced the libraries for TCR beta. Running approximately 10 cycles apiece, the first two PCR rounds relied on TRBV1-TRBV30 forward primers together with a C-beta reverse primer. One entry per CDR3 protein, called by TCRdb with MiXCR from the multiplex PCR reads. Among 190,000 or so distinct CDR3 sequences listed, less than 75% were seen once. The blood RNA (from unsorted whole blood) was obtained, and germline DNA was also extracted. Sequencing was performed on peripheral blood. The source is a woman aged 60 to 75 with primary liver carcinoma and hepatitis B virus infection.

In regard to this clonotype: A read error may be the cause here, since a much bigger clone is one base away. V is TRBV6-1 and J is TRBJ2-7; D not resolved. Trimming stripped 0 bases from V and 3 bases from J, with 0 bases between. This CDR3 has 11 residues. Germline CDR1 and CDR2: MNHNS and SASEGT. CDR3 sequence: CASSEAYEQYV. The CDR3 nucleotides read TGTGCCAGCAGTGAAGCCTACGAGCAGTACGTC.

To note about this clonotype: A much larger clone sits a single nucleotide away, making a read error possible. The chain uses TRBV6-1 and TRBJ2-2; D gene ambiguous. Germline V gene data show CDR1 as MNHNS and CDR2 as SASEGT. The CDR3 extends over 15 amino acids. Trimming pared 7 bases from V and 6 bases from J, leaving 18 bases between. CDR3 bases: TGTGCCAGCAAAAAAGCCGGCTGGGCTGCCGGGGAGCTGTTTTTT. This translates into CASKKAGWAAGELFF.

As regards this clonotype: The CDR3 end shows no conserved phenylalanine or tryptophan, and so a read error is likely. The chain recombines TRBV7-9 with TRBJ2-7; tentatively, D is TRBD2 (6 bases). The CDR3 covers 14 residues. The V end was cut by 1 base, the J end by 6 bases, with 13 bases between. CDR1 and CDR2 (germline): SEHNR, FQNEAQ (reference sequence). The CDR3 bases are TGTGCCAGCAGCTTAGACGGGAGAATCCCCGAGCAGTACCTC. Its translation: CASSLDGRIPEQYL.

This clonotype came up a few times. A much bigger clone sits one base away, suggesting this may be a read error. The gene calls are TRBV4-1 and TRBJ2-2; TRBD2 agrees at 8 bases. CDR3 length: 16 amino acids. Germline V CDR1 and CDR2: MGHRA, YSYEKL. In DNA form, the CDR3 reads TGCGTCAGCAGCCAAGCCGGGACTAGAATTGGCGGGGAGCTGTTTTTT. The encoded protein is CVSSQAGTRIGGELFF.

The table lists this clonotype with many counts. V is TRBV4-1 and J is TRBJ2-7, with 7 bases that match TRBD1. The CDR3 spans 15 residues. Per the germline V gene, CDR1 is MGHRA and CDR2 is YSYEKL. J was trimmed by 2 bases and V by 5 bases; bases with no gene match: 9. The CDR3 region has the DNA TGCGCCAGCAGCTATAACTACAGGGGACCCTACGAGCAGTACTTC. This encodes CASSYNYRGPYEQYF.

In this sample, this clonotype turned up many times. The chain recombines TRBV14 with TRBJ2-7, with D maybe TRBD1 (6 bases). The V gene lost 2 bases and the J gene lost 2 bases, with 13 bases spanning the gap. The CDR3 covers 15 residues. The germline V gene has CDR1 SGHDN and CDR2 FVKESK. The CDR3 DNA sequence: TGTGCCAGCAGCCAATGGGGGCTCGGGGCCTACGAGCAGTACTTC. Translating gives CASSQWGLGAYEQYF.

Of note for this clonotype: One junction end does not reproduce the germline sequence, and a read error may be involved. This chain links TRBV7-9 with TRBJ2-1; no clear D gene. Germline CDR1 SEHNR, CDR2 FQNEAQ (reference sequence). This CDR3 comprises 14 residues. CDR3 protein: CASNLTGSYNEQFF. CDR3 coding DNA: TGTGCCAGCAACTTAACGGGTTCCTACAATGAGCAATTCTTC.

The chain recombines TRBV6-5 with TRBJ1-2, with 7 bases aligning to TRBD1. The V and J ends lost 10 bases and 4 bases, in that order; junction bases with no gene match: 12. The germline gives CDR1 MNHEY, CDR2 SVGAGI. The CDR3 covers 14 residues. CDR3 DNA sequence: TGTGCCAACACCGACAGGGACTCCGTCTATGGCTACACCTTC. As protein: CANTDRDSVYGYTF.

A word on this clonotype: A read error may account for a junction end that differs from germline. The chain uses TRBV4-2 and TRBJ1-1; D is undetermined. Germline loops: CDR1 LGHNA, CDR2 YNFKEQ. The CDR3 runs to 13 residues. Written as DNA, the CDR3 is TGTACCAGCAGCCAATTTGAGAACACTGAACCTTTCTTT. Protein: CTSSQFENTEPFF.

Turning to this clonotype: One end of the junction varies from germline; a read error may be responsible. The V and J genes are TRBV11-2 and TRBJ2-2, with TRBD2 as a possible D gene (6 bases). CDR3 length: 13 residues. Germline CDR1 reads SGHAT; CDR2 reads FQNNGV. DNA of the CDR3: TGTGCCAGCAGCTTAAGAAGGGGCGGGGAGCTGTCCTTT. Protein sequence: CASSLRRGGELSF.

This clonotype was observed at least ten times. The rearrangement uses TRBV28 and TRBJ2-7, with D perhaps TRBD1 (6 bases). This CDR3 contains 12 residues. The V gene's germline CDR1 is MDHEN and CDR2 SYDVKM. The V and J ends lost 7 bases and 7 bases respectively, with 14 bases between them. The CDR3 here is CASTQSGVEQYF. For the CDR3, the DNA is TGTGCCAGCACTCAATCAGGGGTGGAGCAGTACTTC.

Notes on this clonotype: The junction departs from the called germline gene at one end, perhaps through a read error. This chain links TRBV11-2 with TRBJ2-7, with 9 bases fitting TRBD2. The germline V gene encodes CDR1 SGHAT and CDR2 FQNNGV. This CDR3 has 16 amino acids. CDR3 amino acids: CVSSLLMASGAHEQYF. CDR3 nucleotides: TGTGTCAGCAGCTTATTAATGGCTAGCGGGGCCCACGAGCAGTACTTC.

Concerning this clonotype itself: A read error may be the cause here, since a much bigger clone is one base away. The rearrangement joins TRBV4-2 to TRBJ2-5; no clear D gene. CDR3 length equals 14 residues. Germline loops: CDR1 LGHNA, CDR2 YNFKEQ. The CDR3 region has the DNA TGTGCCAACAGCCAAGCGTCTGACCAAGAGACCCAGTACTTC. Amino acid sequence: CANSQASDQETQYF.

This sequence joins TRBV5-1 and TRBJ1-4; 8 bases match TRBD1. CDR1 is SGHRS and CDR2 is YFSETQ in the germline V gene. CDR3 length: 15 residues. The junction had 8 bases not matched to a gene; V was cut back by 3 bases and J by 7 bases. The CDR3: CASSSGQGMIEKLFF. For the CDR3, the DNA is TGCGCCAGCAGCTCAGGACAGGGAATGATTGAAAAACTGTTTTTT.

Comment on this clonotype: The junction shows a germline mismatch at one end, possibly a read error. The chain employs TRBV11-2 and TRBJ2-1; D perhaps matches TRBD1 (9 bases). The germline V gene has CDR1 SGHAT and CDR2 FQNNGV. The CDR3 covers 19 residues. CDR3 coding DNA: TGTGCATGCAGCGGGACAGGGAAGAGCGGGGGACGAGTTCGCAATGAGAAGTTCTTC. Translation: CACSGTGKSGGRVRNEKFF.